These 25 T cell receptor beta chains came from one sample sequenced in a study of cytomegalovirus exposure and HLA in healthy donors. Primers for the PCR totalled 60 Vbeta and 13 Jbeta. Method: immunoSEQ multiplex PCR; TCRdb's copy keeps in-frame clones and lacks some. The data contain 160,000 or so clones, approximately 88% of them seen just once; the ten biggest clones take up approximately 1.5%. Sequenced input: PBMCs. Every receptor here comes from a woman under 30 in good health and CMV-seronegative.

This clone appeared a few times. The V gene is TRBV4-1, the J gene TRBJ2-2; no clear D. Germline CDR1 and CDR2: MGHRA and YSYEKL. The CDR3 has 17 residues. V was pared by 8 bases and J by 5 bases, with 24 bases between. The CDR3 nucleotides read TGCGCCAGCCAGGCTGGATTGGGCACCTCGAGTACCGGGGAGCTGTTTTTT. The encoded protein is CASQAGLGTSSTGELFF.

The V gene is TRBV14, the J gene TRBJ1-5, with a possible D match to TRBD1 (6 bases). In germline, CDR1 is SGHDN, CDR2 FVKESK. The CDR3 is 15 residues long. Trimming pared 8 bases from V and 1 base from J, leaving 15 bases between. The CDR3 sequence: CASQRQEVSNQPQHF. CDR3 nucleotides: TGTGCCAGCCAAAGACAGGAAGTAAGCAATCAGCCCCAGCATTTT.

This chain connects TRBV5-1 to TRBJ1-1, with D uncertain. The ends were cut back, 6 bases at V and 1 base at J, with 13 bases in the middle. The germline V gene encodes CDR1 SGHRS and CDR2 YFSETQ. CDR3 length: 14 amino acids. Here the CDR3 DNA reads TGCGCCAGCAAGAGGGAAAGGACGAACACTGAAGCTTTCTTT. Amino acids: CASKRERTNTEAFF.

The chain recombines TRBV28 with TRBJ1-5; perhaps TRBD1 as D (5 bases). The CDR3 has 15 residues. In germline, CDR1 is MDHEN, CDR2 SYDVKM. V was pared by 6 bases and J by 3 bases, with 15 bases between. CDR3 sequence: CASRSMAGNNQPQHF. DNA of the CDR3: TGTGCCAGCAGATCAATGGCAGGGAACAATCAGCCCCAGCATTTT. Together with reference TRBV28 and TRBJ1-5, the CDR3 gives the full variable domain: DVKVTQSSRYLVKRTGEKVFLECVQDMDHENMFWYRQDPGLGLRLIYFSYDVKMKEKGDIPEGYSVSREKKERFSLILESASTNQTSMYLCASRSMAGNNQPQHFGDGTRLSIL.

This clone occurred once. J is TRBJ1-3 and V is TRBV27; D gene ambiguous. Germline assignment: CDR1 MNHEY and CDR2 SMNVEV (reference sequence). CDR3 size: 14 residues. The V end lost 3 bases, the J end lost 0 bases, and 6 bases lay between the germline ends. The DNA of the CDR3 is TGTGCCAGCAGTTTCGGGTCCTCTGGAAACACCATATATTTT. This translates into CASSFGSSGNTIYF.

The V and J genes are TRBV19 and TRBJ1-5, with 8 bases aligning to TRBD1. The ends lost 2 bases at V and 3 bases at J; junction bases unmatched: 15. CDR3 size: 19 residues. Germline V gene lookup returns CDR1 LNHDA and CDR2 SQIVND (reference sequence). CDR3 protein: CASSILSTGGQSFNQPQHF. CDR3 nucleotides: TGTGCCAGTAGTATATTGAGTACAGGGGGTCAGTCCTTCAATCAGCCCCAGCATTTT.

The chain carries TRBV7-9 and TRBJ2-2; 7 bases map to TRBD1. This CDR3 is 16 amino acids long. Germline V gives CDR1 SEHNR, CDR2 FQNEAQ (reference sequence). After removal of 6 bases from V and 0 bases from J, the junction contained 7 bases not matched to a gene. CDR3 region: CASSPGTVTNTGELFF. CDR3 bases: TGTGCCAGCAGTCCCGGGACAGTGACGAACACCGGGGAGCTGTTTTTT.

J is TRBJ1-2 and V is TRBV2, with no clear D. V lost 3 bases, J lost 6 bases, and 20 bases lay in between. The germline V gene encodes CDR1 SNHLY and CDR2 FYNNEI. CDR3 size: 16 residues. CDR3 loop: CASSDVLEGIGDGYTF. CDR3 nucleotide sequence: TGTGCCAGCAGTGACGTATTGGAGGGTATAGGTGATGGCTACACCTTC.

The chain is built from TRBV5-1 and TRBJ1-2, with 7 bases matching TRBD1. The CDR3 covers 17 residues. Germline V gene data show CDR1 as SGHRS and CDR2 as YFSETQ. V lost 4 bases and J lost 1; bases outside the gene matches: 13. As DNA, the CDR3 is TGCGCCAGCAGCCACCGCTCTACAGGGGCTAATAACTATGGCTACACCTTC. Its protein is CASSHRSTGANNYGYTF.

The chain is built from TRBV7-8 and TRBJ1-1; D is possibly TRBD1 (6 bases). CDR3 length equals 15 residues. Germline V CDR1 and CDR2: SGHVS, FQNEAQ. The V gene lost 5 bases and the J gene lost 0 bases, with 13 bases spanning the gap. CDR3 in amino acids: CASSRTEIMNTEAFF. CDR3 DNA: TGTGCCAGCAGCAGGACAGAGATCATGAACACTGAAGCTTTCTTT.

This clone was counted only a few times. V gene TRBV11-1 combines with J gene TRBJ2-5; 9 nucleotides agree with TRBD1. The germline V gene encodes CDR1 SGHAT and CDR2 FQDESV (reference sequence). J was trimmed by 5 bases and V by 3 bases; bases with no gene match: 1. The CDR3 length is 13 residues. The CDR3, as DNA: TGTGCCAGCAGCTTCGACAGGGGGGAGACCCAGTACTTC. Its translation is CASSFDRGETQYF.

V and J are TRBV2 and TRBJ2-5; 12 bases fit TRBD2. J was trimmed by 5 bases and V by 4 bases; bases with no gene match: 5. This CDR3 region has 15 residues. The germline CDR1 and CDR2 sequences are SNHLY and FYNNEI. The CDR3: CASSARLAGAETQYF. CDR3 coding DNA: TGTGCCAGCAGTGCGCGACTAGCGGGGGCCGAGACCCAGTACTTC.

The CDR3 loop reads CASSLSRGYEQYF. The CDR3 bases are TGTGCCAGCAGCTTATCAAGGGGATACGAGCAGTACTTC. This chain uses TRBV7-3 with TRBJ2-7; TRBD1 is a possible D gene (5 bases). The V end lost 2 bases, the J end lost 4 bases, and 9 bases lay between the germline ends. CDR1 and CDR2 (germline): SGHTA, FQGTGA. The CDR3 is made up of 13 amino acids.

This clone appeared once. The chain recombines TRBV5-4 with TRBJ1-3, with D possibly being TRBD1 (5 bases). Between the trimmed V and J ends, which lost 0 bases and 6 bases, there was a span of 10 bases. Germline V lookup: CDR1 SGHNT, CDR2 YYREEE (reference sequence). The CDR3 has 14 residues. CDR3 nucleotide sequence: TGTGCCAGCAGCTTGGAGGGGTTGAAAAACACCATATATTTT. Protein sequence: CASSLEGLKNTIYF.

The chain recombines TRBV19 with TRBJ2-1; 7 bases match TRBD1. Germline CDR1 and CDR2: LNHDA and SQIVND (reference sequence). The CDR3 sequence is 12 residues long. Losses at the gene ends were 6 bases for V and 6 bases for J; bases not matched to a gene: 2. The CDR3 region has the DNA TGTGCCAGTAGGACAGGGATCAATGAGCAGTTCTTC. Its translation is CASRTGINEQFF.

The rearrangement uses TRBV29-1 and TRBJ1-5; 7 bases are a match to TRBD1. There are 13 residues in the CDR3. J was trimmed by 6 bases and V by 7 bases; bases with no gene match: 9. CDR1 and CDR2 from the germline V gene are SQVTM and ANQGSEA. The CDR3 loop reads CSGVTGDGQPQHF. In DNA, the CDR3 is TGCAGCGGCGTCACAGGGGACGGTCAGCCCCAGCATTTT.

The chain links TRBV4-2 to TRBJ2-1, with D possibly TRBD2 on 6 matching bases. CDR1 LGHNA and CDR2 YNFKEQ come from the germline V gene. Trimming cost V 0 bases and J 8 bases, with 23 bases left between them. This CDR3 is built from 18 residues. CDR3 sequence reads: CASSQEGRLGPTGYEQFF. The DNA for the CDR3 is TGTGCCAGCAGCCAAGAAGGGAGGTTAGGACCCACGGGCTATGAGCAGTTCTTC.

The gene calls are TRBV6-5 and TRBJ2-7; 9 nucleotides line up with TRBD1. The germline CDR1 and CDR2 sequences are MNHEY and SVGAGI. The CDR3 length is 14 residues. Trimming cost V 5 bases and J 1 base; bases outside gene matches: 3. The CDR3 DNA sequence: TGTGCCAGCAGTCTCGGACAGGGGTCCTACGAGCAGTACTTC. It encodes CASSLGQGSYEQYF.

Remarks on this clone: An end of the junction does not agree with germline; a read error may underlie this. The chain's CDR3 is CSSSPIGQGAFF. The CDR3 nucleotides read TGTTCCAGCAGCCCCATTGGACAGGGGGCTTTCTTT. This chain links TRBV7-9 with TRBJ1-1; TRBD1 matches at 9 bases. CDR3 size: 12 residues. Per germline, CDR1 SEHNR and CDR2 FQNEAQ (reference sequence).

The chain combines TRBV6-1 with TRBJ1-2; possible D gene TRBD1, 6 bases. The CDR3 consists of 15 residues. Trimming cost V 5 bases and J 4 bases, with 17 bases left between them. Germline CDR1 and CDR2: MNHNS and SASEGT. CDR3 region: CASSPREGEGYGYTF. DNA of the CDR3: TGTGCCAGCAGTCCCCGCGAGGGGGAAGGCTATGGCTACACCTTC.

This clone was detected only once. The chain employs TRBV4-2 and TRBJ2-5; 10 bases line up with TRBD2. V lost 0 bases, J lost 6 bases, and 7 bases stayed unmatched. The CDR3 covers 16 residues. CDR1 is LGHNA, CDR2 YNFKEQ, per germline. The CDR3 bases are TGTGCCAGCAGCCAAGATGAGCGGGGGGGCCGGAAGACCCAGTACTTC. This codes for CASSQDERGGRKTQYF.

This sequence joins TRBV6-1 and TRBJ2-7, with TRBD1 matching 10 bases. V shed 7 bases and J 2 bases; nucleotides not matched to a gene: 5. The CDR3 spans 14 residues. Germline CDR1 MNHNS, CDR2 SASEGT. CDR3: CASIRDRGTYEQYF. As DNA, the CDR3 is TGTGCCAGCATCCGGGACAGGGGTACCTACGAGCAGTACTTC.

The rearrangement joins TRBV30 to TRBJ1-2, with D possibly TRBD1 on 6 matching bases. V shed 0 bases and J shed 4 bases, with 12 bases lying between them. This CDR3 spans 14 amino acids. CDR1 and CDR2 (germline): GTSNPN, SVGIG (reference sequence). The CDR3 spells CAWSVLTGSYGYTF. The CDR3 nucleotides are TGTGCCTGGAGTGTACTTACAGGGAGCTATGGCTACACCTTC.

CDR3 region: CASSFVSGDTDTQYF. The DNA of the CDR3 is TGTGCCAGCAGCTTCGTCTCTGGAGACACAGATACGCAGTATTTT. The genes are TRBV11-3 and TRBJ2-3; D is unclear. The CDR3 consists of 15 residues. Trimming removed 3 bases at V and 2 bases at J, with 12 bases between. Germline CDR1 SGHNT, CDR2 YENEEA.

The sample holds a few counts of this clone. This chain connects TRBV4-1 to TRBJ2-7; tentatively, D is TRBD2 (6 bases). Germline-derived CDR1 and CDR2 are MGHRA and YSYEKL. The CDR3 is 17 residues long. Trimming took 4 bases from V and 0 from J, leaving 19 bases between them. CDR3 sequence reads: CASSRSSGTSSSYEQYF. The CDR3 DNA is TGCGCCAGCAGCCGATCCTCCGGGACTTCTTCCTCCTACGAGCAGTACTTC.